This record covers a single T cell receptor beta chain. In germline, CDR1 is MNHEY, CDR2 SMNVEV (reference sequence). The V and J ends lost 4 bases and 1 base respectively, with 13 bases between them. CDR3 length: 15 amino acids. The assay was immunoSEQ multiplex PCR, and TCRdb's table has in-frame clones only and misses some. The data contain roughly 100,000 clones, 85% to 95% of them singletons. This sample was included in a study of T cell changes during pregnancy in multiple sclerosis. V usage is TRBV27 and J usage is TRBJ1-1; weak D call: TRBD1 (6 bases). The sample in question was peripheral blood, obtained after pregnancy. The receptor's source is a female donor with multiple sclerosis, enrolled in a pregnancy study. In DNA form, the CDR3 reads TGTGCCAGCAGTTCGGGGGGGCTTAGGAACACTGAAGCTTTCTTT. Its protein is CASSSGGLRNTEAFF.